This T cell receptor beta chain appears in the sequencing data of a study of T cells expressing NK-cell markers (TCRdb year 2020). Describing the broader study: Eight donors provided sorted CD3+CD56+NKG2C+, CD3+CD56+NKG2C- and CD3+CD56-NKG2C+ T-cell subsets, whose TCR beta-chain repertoires were profiled. Among the eight sequenced donors, seven were HCMV-seropositive and one was HCMV-seronegative. The eight sequenced donors were randomly selected healthy volunteers, three men and five women. Libraries were sequenced as 2 x 150 bp reads on Illumina HiSeq 2000/2500, MiSeq or NextSeq.

About this clonotype: Its antigen is not yet known.

A commercial ELISA kit detecting HCMV-specific IgG in serum was used to determine HCMV serostatus. Peripheral blood mononuclear cells were isolated from blood by Ficoll density gradient centrifugation. The CDR3 sequence holds 14 residues, the cysteine and phenylalanine included. The record lacks a DNA sequence. As encoded in the germline V gene (reference sequence), CDR1 is DFQATT while CDR2 is SNEGSKA. Sequencing relied on an Illumina HiSeq 2000. The TCR beta cDNA libraries were made using 5'RACE template switching, a step that added both a universal primer site and unique molecular identifiers. cDNA synthesis was primed from the TCR beta constant segment, followed by two successive PCR amplification steps. The study's processing was this. MIGEC handled demultiplexing of the reads and grouping by UMI, while MiTCR was used to assemble and quantify clonotypes. Only TCR cDNA sequences supported by at least two reads were kept to exclude erroneous sequences. Downstream repertoire analysis used the tcR package, and clonotypes were matched across fractions by CDR3 nucleotide sequence plus V segment. Antigen specificity was annotated against VDJdb with VDJmatch, allowing one amino acid substitution in CDR3. The reads, reprocessed by TCRdb, yield one row per CDR3 protein sequence and no DNA. These V and J calls are TCRdb output, not the study's own analysis. This sample's clone table shows some 300,000 distinct CDR3 sequences. About 0.4% of the sample is taken by the ten largest.

General conclusions and limits of the study: In a handful of donors, the dominant CD3+CD56+NKG2C+ clonotypes were among the top 10 CD8+ clonotypes and accounted for roughly 1.0-7.5% of CD8+ T cells. It remained unclear whether the expanded NKG2C-expressing T cell clones were specific for HCMV antigens. Those dominant clonotypes were again the most abundant among CD3+CD56-NKG2C+ cells in a handful of donors, at roughly 25-60.1%.

This sequence originates from a man aged 18 to 30 in good health. Donor details come from another sample of the same person, matched by shared clones. Sequencing input: blood T cells: a sorted CD56 or NKG2C T cell subset, CD4+ or CD8+ T cells, or bulk PBMC T cells (not recorded which). The chain is encoded by TRBV20-1 joined to TRBJ2-1; there is no DNA to check the TCRdb D call of TRBD1. The CDR3 region: CSAIPFPRASEQFF.